Each of the 17 T cell receptor beta chains below was sequenced from the same sample in a study of Ad26.COV2.S vaccination and SARS-CoV-2 variants. Only in-frame clones appear in the TCRdb table, and some are missing; sequencing was by immunoSEQ multiplex PCR. The sample yields roughly 390,000 clones, 70% to 90% seen once. This sample's treatment: 19 received Ad26.COV2.S at low or high dose, single or two shots; several received placebo; per-sample allocation not given. Vaccine and placebo recipients were sampled on day 63 after the first injection. Sequenced here: peripheral blood, sampled in a trial of Ad26.COV2.S vaccine versus placebo. The receptors derive from a person aged 18-65 years who received the Ad26.COV2.S COVID-19 vaccine or a placebo.

In its sample, this clone was seen once. The chain joins TRBV2 to TRBJ2-3; a weak D match, TRBD1 (6 bases). The CDR3 covers 14 residues. The V gene's germline CDR1 is SNHLY and CDR2 FYNNEI. Trimming stripped 5 bases from V and 9 bases from J, with 18 bases between. CDR3 DNA: TGTGCCAGCAGTTTGACAGGACCCCTTTCCACGCAGTATTTT. This encodes CASSLTGPLSTQYF.

This chain joins TRBV30 and TRBJ1-4; tentatively, D is TRBD1 (6 bases). The CDR3 spans 13 residues. The V and J ends lost 7 bases and 4 bases respectively, with 13 bases between them. The V gene's germline CDR1 is GTSNPN and CDR2 SVGIG (reference sequence). The CDR3 DNA reads as TGTGCCTACAACAGGGAGGTTAATGAAAAACTGTTTTTT. Translating it yields CAYNREVNEKLFF.

The genes are TRBV7-6 and TRBJ2-1, with D perhaps matching TRBD1 or TRBD2 (6 bases each). The CDR3 contains 16 residues. V lost 4 bases to trimming and J lost 4 bases, with 17 bases between them. Germline V gives CDR1 SGHVS, CDR2 FNYEAQ. CDR3 sequence reads: CASSSPRGRGYNEQFF. The CDR3 nucleotides are TGTGCCAGCAGCTCCCCCCGGGGGCGGGGATACAATGAGCAGTTCTTC.

The chain carries TRBV27 and TRBJ1-6; a possible D gene is TRBD1 (5 bases). The ends were cut back, 5 bases at V and 10 bases at J, with 18 bases in the middle. Germline loops: CDR1 MNHEY, CDR2 SMNVEV (reference sequence). The CDR3 is made up of 15 amino acids. The CDR3 DNA follows: TGTGCCAGCAGTCTAAGTAACGGGGGGGAGTCACCCCTCCACTTT. Its translation: CASSLSNGGESPLHF.

The gene calls are TRBV5-1 and TRBJ2-7, with 8 bases identical to TRBD1. With 0 bases clipped from V and 5 bases from J, the junction kept 10 bases outside the gene matches. The germline V gene encodes CDR1 SGHRS and CDR2 YFSETQ. CDR3 size: 16 residues. The CDR3 region has the DNA TGCGCCAGCAGCTTGGTGGCAGGGGGCCTCGCCCACGAGCAGTACTTC. Translated, it gives CASSLVAGGLAHEQYF.

The chain employs TRBV4-2 and TRBJ1-1; weak D call: TRBD1 (5 bases). V was cut by 4 bases and J by 8 bases, with 14 bases left in between. The CDR3 runs 13 residues. Germline V gene lookup returns CDR1 LGHNA and CDR2 YNFKEQ. CDR3 region: CASSREGRREAFF. For the CDR3, the DNA is TGTGCCAGCAGCCGGGAGGGGAGACGGGAAGCTTTCTTT.

This clone showed up just once. The V gene is TRBV18, the J gene TRBJ2-6, with D perhaps matching TRBD1 (5 bases). V was shortened by 3 bases and J by 0 bases, with 15 bases between the two germline ends. The CDR3 is 18 residues long. In germline, CDR1 is KGHSH, CDR2 LQKENI. The CDR3 loop is CASSPFDSPLSGANVLTF. The CDR3 DNA sequence: TGTGCCAGCTCACCCTTCGACAGTCCTCTCTCTGGGGCCAACGTCCTGACTTTC.

The chain is built from TRBV7-9 and TRBJ2-5; 7 bases map to TRBD2. The CDR3 loop spans 13 amino acids. V was clipped by 8 bases and J by 3 bases; unmatched bases: 6. Germline V gene sequence: CDR1 SEHNR, CDR2 FQNEAQ (reference sequence). The CDR3 DNA reads TGTGCCAGCGAACGGGGGGTGAAAGAGACCCAGTACTTC. Its protein product is CASERGVKETQYF.

This clone was counted between two and nine times. V and J are TRBV27 and TRBJ1-1; 7 bases agree with TRBD1. Germline CDR1 is MNHEY and CDR2 is SMNVEV (reference sequence). V shed 2 bases and J 3 bases; nucleotides not matched to a gene: 3. The CDR3 loop spans 14 amino acids. Here the CDR3 reads CASSLSRGDTEAFF. The CDR3, as DNA: TGTGCCAGCAGTTTAAGCAGGGGGGACACTGAAGCTTTCTTT.

This chain uses TRBV3-1 (or the pseudogene TRBV3-2) with TRBJ1-6; perhaps TRBD1 as D (5 bases). From germline, CDR1 is LGHDT and CDR2 YNNKEL (reference sequence). Trimming left V 3 bases short and J 7 bases short, with 19 bases between. This CDR3 contains 17 residues. In nucleotides, the CDR3 is TGTGCCAGCAGCCAGACCGCGTGGGGGAAAGACAATTCACCCCTCCACTTT. Its protein product is CASSQTAWGKDNSPLHF.

This chain uses TRBV29-1 with TRBJ1-2, with D possibly TRBD1 on 5 matching bases. CDR3 length equals 15 residues. With 4 bases removed from V and 1 base from J, the gap between germline ends came to 16 bases. Looked up from germline, CDR1 is SQVTM and CDR2 is ANQGSEA. The CDR3 reads CSVAGEDILNYGYTF. As DNA, the CDR3 is TGCAGCGTTGCCGGGGAGGACATCCTTAACTATGGCTACACCTTC.

This rearrangement joins TRBV2 to TRBJ2-7, with a possible D match to TRBD1 (5 bases). V dropped 6 bases and J dropped 2 bases, with 11 bases sitting between them. CDR3 length: 13 amino acids. CDR1 is SNHLY, CDR2 FYNNEI, per germline. This CDR3 reads CASRPDSTYEQYF. The CDR3 DNA is TGTGCCAGCAGACCCGACAGCACCTACGAGCAGTACTTC. Using reference TRBV2 and TRBJ2-7 for the parts outside the CDR3, the full variable domain is EPEVTQTPSHQVTQMGQEVILRCVPISNHLYFYWYRQILGQKVEFLVSFYNNEISEKSEIFDDQFSVERPDGSNFTLKIRSTKLEDSAMYFCASRPDSTYEQYFGPGTRLTVT.

The chain employs TRBV3-1 (or the pseudogene TRBV3-2) and TRBJ1-1; no clear D gene. The CDR3 totals 14 residues. V lost 1 base, J lost 2 bases, and 8 bases lay in between. The V gene's germline CDR1 is LGHDT and CDR2 YNNKEL (reference sequence). The CDR3, as DNA: TGTGCCAGCAGCCAAGCCCCCATTAACACTGAAGCTTTCTTT. It yields the protein CASSQAPINTEAFF.

The V call is TRBV18, the J call TRBJ1-1; D remains ambiguous. V was pared by 5 bases and J by 0 bases, with 16 bases between. The CDR3 consists of 16 residues. Germline V gene sequence: CDR1 KGHSH, CDR2 LQKENI. In DNA form, the CDR3 reads TGTGCCAGCTCAGTGTTAGACCCATCCCTGAACACTGAAGCTTTCTTT. Translating it yields CASSVLDPSLNTEAFF.

The chain recombines TRBV4-2 with TRBJ2-5; no clear D gene. CDR1 LGHNA and CDR2 YNFKEQ come from the germline V gene. Trimming took 0 bases from V and 0 from J, leaving 5 bases between them. CDR3 length equals 14 residues. CDR3 sequence (DNA): TGTGCCAGCAGCCAAGAAAGGTACCAAGAGACCCAGTACTTC. Translated: CASSQERYQETQYF.

The J gene is TRBJ2-7, the V gene TRBV11-2; 7 nucleotides line up with TRBD2. The CDR3 is made up of 15 amino acids. Germline CDR1 SGHAT, CDR2 FQNNGV. V gave up 5 bases and J gave up 6 bases; unmatched junction bases: 13. Here the CDR3 DNA reads TGTGCCAGCAGCCCCTCGACTAGCATTAGGTCCGAGCAGTACTTC. This translates into CASSPSTSIRSEQYF.

The chain has TRBV25-1 and TRBJ1-4, with D tentatively TRBD1 (5 bases). Trimming stripped 6 bases from V and 3 bases from J, with 11 bases between. The CDR3 totals 14 residues. Looked up from germline, CDR1 is MGHDK and CDR2 is SYGVNS. The CDR3 region has the DNA TGTGCCAGCAGCCCAGCGGGGCCTAATGAAAAACTGTTTTTT. It encodes CASSPAGPNEKLFF.